The clone carrying this T cell receptor beta chain was seen a single time. Its target is unknown. Germline CDR1 is WSHSY and CDR2 is SAAADI. The CDR3 spans 16 residues. The V segment lost 4 bases and the J segment 0 bases; nucleotides outside the gene matches: 8. Sequencing used cDNA as its template, made by extracting RNA and reverse transcribing it. Generated by immunoSEQ multiplex PCR, the TCRdb table keeps only in-frame clones and is missing some. The sample contains approximately 63,000 clones, roughly 60% of which appear only once. This specimen belongs to a study of CD8+ T cells in alopecia areata. Findings and caveats of the study: Clonality exceeded that of normal scalp in lesional scalp, most notably in alopecia totalis/universalis.

The origin of this receptor is a human donor with alopecia areata. Sequenced material: CD8+ T cells sorted from blood, taken at week 0. The chain is built from TRBV10-2 and TRBJ2-7; the match to TRBD1 covers 8 bases. The CDR3 here is CASSGWTGQSSYEQYF. The CDR3, as DNA: TGCGCCAGCAGTGGATGGACAGGGCAAAGCTCCTACGAGCAGTACTTC.